The table lists the clone carrying this T cell receptor beta chain with many counts. Its cognate antigen is unknown. The V end lost 1 base, the J end lost 10 bases, and 12 bases lay between the germline ends. This CDR3 is built from 13 residues. Per germline, CDR1 LGHDT and CDR2 YNNKEL (reference sequence). There were TCR beta CDR3 regions amplified from RNA transcripts. A first-round RT-PCR of the TCR CDR3 used the HTBI primer set. TCRdb re-called the multiplex PCR reads with MiXCR, one entry per CDR3 protein. This table has over 400,000 distinct CDR3 sequences, under 15% appearing once. This sample was included in a study of T cells in Graves' hyperthyroidism and ophthalmopathy. Study summary: Before treatment of any kind, peripheral blood was taken at initial diagnosis.

Overall study results and limits: Ophthalmopathy was separated from stable hyperthyroidism by a 13 V-J model.

The chain is built from TRBV3-1 and TRBJ2-3; possibly TRBD1 or TRBD2 for D (5 bases each). The origin of this receptor is a young man with Graves' ophthalmopathy. The source material was blood. CDR3 amino acids: CASSQGGTRSQYF. CDR3 DNA sequence: TGTGCCAGCAGCCAAGGTGGGACCAGATCGCAGTATTTT.